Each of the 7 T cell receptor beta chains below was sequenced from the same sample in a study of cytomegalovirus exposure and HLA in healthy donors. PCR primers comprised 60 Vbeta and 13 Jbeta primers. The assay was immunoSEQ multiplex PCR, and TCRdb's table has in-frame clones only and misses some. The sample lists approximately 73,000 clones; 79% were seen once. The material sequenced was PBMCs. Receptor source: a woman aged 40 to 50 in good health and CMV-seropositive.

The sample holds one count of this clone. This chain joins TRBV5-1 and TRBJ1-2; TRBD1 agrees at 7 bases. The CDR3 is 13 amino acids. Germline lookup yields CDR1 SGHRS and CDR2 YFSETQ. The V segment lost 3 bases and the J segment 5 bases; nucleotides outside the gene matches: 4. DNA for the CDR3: TGCGCCAGCAGCTACGGACAGGAGTATGGCTACACCTTC. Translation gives CASSYGQEYGYTF.

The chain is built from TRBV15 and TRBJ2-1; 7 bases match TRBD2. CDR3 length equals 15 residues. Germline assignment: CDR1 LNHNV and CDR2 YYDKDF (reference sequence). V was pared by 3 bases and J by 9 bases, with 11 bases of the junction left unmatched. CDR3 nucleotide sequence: TGTGCCACCAGCAGGGGCGGGAGTGGTGGGGGTGAGCAGTTCTTC. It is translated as CATSRGGSGGGEQFF. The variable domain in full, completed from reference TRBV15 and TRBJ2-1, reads DAMVIQNPRYQVTQFGKPVTLSCSQTLNHNVMYWYQQKSSQAPKLLFHYYDKDFNNEADTPDNFQSRRPNTSFCFLDIRSPGLGDTAMYLCATSRGGSGGGEQFFGPGTRLTVL.

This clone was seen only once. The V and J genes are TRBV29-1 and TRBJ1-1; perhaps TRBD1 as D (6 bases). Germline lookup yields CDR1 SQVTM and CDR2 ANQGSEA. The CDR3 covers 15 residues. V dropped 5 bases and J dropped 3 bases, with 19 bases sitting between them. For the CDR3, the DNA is TGCAGCGTTTCATCGGTGATGGACAGCTACACTGAAGCTTTCTTT. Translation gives CSVSSVMDSYTEAFF.

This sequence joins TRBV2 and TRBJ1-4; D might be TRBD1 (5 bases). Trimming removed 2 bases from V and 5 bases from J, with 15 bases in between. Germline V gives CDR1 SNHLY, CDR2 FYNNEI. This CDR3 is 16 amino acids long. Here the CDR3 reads CASSESLGGTNEKLFF. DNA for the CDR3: TGTGCCAGCAGTGAATCTTTGGGAGGGACGAATGAAAAACTGTTTTTT.

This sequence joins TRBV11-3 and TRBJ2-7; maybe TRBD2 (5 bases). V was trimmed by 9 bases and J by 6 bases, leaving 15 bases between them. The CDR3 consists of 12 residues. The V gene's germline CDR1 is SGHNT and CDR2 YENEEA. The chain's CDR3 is CASQDFAREQYF. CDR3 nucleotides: TGTGCCAGTCAGGACTTCGCTCGCGAGCAGTACTTC.

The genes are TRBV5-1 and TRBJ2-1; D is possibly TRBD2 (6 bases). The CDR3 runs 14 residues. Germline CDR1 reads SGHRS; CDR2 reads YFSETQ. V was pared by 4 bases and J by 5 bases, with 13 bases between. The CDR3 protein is CASSRTGLNNEQFF. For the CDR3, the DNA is TGCGCCAGCAGCCGAACGGGACTCAACAATGAGCAGTTCTTC.

This CDR3 is CASSSMTGGASDGYTF. The CDR3 nucleotides read TGTGCCAGCAGCTCAATGACAGGGGGCGCGTCGGATGGCTACACCTTC. The chain links TRBV7-9 to TRBJ1-2; TRBD1 matches at 10 bases. Per germline, CDR1 SEHNR and CDR2 FQNEAQ (reference sequence). J lost 6 bases, V lost 4 bases, and 11 bases had no gene match. This CDR3 has 16 amino acids. Variable domain in full (rest from reference TRBV7-9 and TRBJ1-2): DTGVSQNPRHKITKRGQNVTFRCDPISEHNRLYWYRQTLGQGPEFLTYFQNEAQLEKSRLLSDRFSAERPKGSFSTLEIQRTEQGDSAMYLCASSSMTGGASDGYTFGSGTRLTVV.